This T cell receptor (beta chain) was sequenced during a study of a mutant IDH1 vaccine in newly diagnosed glioma. This clone was recorded a few times. What it binds is not known. The CDR3 is 15 residues long. Specified time point: week 35, safety follow-up. With topical imiquimod, each dose of the vaccine consisted of 300 ug of mutant IDH1 20-mer peptide. Generated by immunoSEQ multiplex PCR, the TCRdb table keeps only in-frame clones and is missing some. The repertoire holds some 33,000 clones, 65% to 85% seen once, with about 9.3% in the top ten. The receptor was derived from a woman aged 30 to 39 with glioma. Some clones in this sample may be carry-over from other donors' samples. The chain combines TRBV21-1 with TRBJ2-1. TRBV21-1 is flagged as a pseudogene. The sequences come from PBMCs, collected from a glioma patient whose treatment included an IDH1 peptide vaccine. For the CDR3, the DNA is TGTGCCAGCAGCATGAGAGGGGTAGTTGGAAATGAGCAGTTCTTC. Translating gives CASSMRGVVGNEQFF.